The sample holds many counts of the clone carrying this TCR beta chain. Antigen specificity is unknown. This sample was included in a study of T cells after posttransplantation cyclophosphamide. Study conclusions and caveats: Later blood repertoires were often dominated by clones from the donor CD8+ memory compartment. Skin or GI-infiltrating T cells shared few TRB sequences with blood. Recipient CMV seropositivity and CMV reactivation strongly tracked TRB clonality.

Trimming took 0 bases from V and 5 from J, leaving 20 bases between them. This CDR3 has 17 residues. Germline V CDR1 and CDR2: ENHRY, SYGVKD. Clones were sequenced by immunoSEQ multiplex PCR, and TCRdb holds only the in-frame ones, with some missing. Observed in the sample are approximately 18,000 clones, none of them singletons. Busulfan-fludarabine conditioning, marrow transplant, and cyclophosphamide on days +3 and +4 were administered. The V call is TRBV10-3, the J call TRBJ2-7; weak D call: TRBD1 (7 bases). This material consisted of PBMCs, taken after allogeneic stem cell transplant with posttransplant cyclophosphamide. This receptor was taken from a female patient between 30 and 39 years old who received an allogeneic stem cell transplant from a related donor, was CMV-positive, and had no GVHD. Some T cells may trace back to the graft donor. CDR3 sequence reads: CAISESFPGGGRNEQYF. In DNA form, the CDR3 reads TGTGCCATCAGTGAGTCCTTCCCTGGAGGGGGCAGGAACGAGCAGTACTTC.